The present T cell receptor (beta chain) was sequenced within a study of T cell repertoires in cytomegalovirus infection. Across the study: Matching HLA type, along with CMV infection, was indicated by public TCR beta signatures. Findings of the study overall: HLA-C-restricted CMV clonotypes gave the most frequent clonotype in two of eight donors. Carriage of CMV together with the relevant HLA was identifiable through cumulative public TCR beta family frequency.

The CDR3 runs 15 residues. Trimming cost V 3 bases and J 9 bases; bases outside gene matches: 6. Germline-derived CDR1 and CDR2 are MNHEY and SMNVEV (reference sequence). TCRdb used MiXCR to reprocess the reads, holding one entry per CDR3 protein. The sample shows some 680,000 distinct CDR3 sequences, 35% of them seen only once. This clonotype was seen many times. Its antigen remains unknown. This sequence was found in a human donor in good health (CMV status not recorded). Some clones in this sample may be carry-over from other donors' samples. Sequenced: PBMCs. The chain carries TRBV27 and TRBJ1-6, with 9 positions matching TRBD1. As DNA, the CDR3 is TGTGCCAGCAGTTTTTCAACAGGGGGCGGTTCACCCCTCCACTTT. Protein sequence: CASSFSTGGGSPLHF.